This is a list of T cell receptor beta chains from one sample in a study of T cell changes during pregnancy in multiple sclerosis. Only in-frame clones appear in the TCRdb table, and some are missing; sequencing was by immunoSEQ multiplex PCR. The table records some 30,000 clones, approximately 90% of them present only once. The sequencing used CD8+ T cells from peripheral blood mononuclear cells, collected before pregnancy. All receptors come from a female donor with multiple sclerosis, enrolled in a pregnancy study. Each CDR3 is given with its conserved first and last residue. The order of the fields is J gene, clone size, D gene, V gene, CDR3 DNA, CDR3 protein. The D gene is left open where the match is weak. For some rows the clone size is stated as once, few or many, or as a class when expanded; others skip it.

j_call: TRBJ2-1; clone_size: NA; d_call: TRBD2; v_call: TRBV7-3; cdr3_nt: TGTGCCAGCAGCTATGCGGGAGGGCCTGGTGAGCAGTTCTTC; cdr3_aa: CASSYAGGPGEQFF
j_call: TRBJ1-2; clone_size: NA; d_call: TRBD1; v_call: TRBV5-6; cdr3_nt: TGTGCCAGCAGCTTGGTGGGACAGGGGTTCACCTTC; cdr3_aa: CASSLVGQGFTF
j_call: TRBJ1-5; clone_size: NA; d_call: NA; v_call: TRBV2; cdr3_nt: TGTGCCAGCAGTGAAGCTTACAGGGCGTATCAGCCCCAGCATTTT; cdr3_aa: CASSEAYRAYQPQHF
j_call: TRBJ1-1; clone_size: NA; d_call: NA; v_call: TRBV4-1; cdr3_nt: TGCGCCAGCAGCCAAGTTTTGCAGGGGAAAGCTTTCTTT; cdr3_aa: CASSQVLQGKAFF
j_call: TRBJ2-5; clone_size: NA; d_call: NA; v_call: TRBV7-3; cdr3_nt: TGTGCCAGCAGCTTATCCGGGCAGGGAATGGAGACCCAGTACTTC; cdr3_aa: CASSLSGQGMETQYF
j_call: TRBJ1-1; clone_size: NA; d_call: NA; v_call: TRBV28; cdr3_nt: TGTGCCAGCAGTTTTAACCCAGTCCGCACTGAAGCTTTCTTT; cdr3_aa: CASSFNPVRTEAFF
j_call: TRBJ2-1; clone_size: NA; d_call: NA; v_call: TRBV27; cdr3_nt: TGTGCCAGCGGCCTGAGGCCCTACAATGAGCAGTTCTTC; cdr3_aa: CASGLRPYNEQFF
j_call: TRBJ2-3; clone_size: NA; d_call: NA; v_call: TRBV5-6; cdr3_nt: TGTGCCAGCAGCCTCATTCATCCAGGGGGGATTCACACAGATACGCAGTATTTT; cdr3_aa: CASSLIHPGGIHTDTQYF
j_call: TRBJ2-2; clone_size: NA; d_call: TRBD2; v_call: TRBV2; cdr3_nt: TGTGCCAGCGAGCCGGGGGAGGGAGTGAACACCGGGGAGCTGTTTTTT; cdr3_aa: CASEPGEGVNTGELFF
j_call: TRBJ1-1; clone_size: few; d_call: NA; v_call: TRBV29-1; cdr3_nt: TGCAGCGTTCCGGGGTGGGTAGTTAGAGAAGAGGACACTGAAGCTTTCTTT; cdr3_aa: CSVPGWVVREEDTEAFF
j_call: TRBJ1-2; clone_size: few; d_call: TRBD1; v_call: TRBV6-1; cdr3_nt: TGTGCCAGCAGTGAACAGGGGGCGGCGAGCTATGGCTACACCTTC; cdr3_aa: CASSEQGAASYGYTF
j_call: TRBJ2-2; clone_size: NA; d_call: NA; v_call: TRBV27; cdr3_nt: TGTGCCAGCAGTTTCGGGCAGGGGGGAACCGGGGAGCTGTTTTTT; cdr3_aa: CASSFGQGGTGELFF
j_call: TRBJ2-7; clone_size: NA; d_call: NA; v_call: TRBV14; cdr3_nt: TGTGCCAGCAGCGCCTGGCTAGATTACGAGCAGTACTTC; cdr3_aa: CASSAWLDYEQYF
j_call: TRBJ2-5; clone_size: once; d_call: NA; v_call: TRBV7-3; cdr3_nt: TGTGCCAGCAGCTTAAGAGGCGGGCGCATACGGGGGGAGACCCAGTACTTC; cdr3_aa: CASSLRGGRIRGETQYF
j_call: TRBJ2-7; clone_size: NA; d_call: TRBD1; v_call: TRBV5-6; cdr3_nt: TGTGCCAGCAGCTTGGGAGTGTTTGGACAGGGGTTCTACGAGCAGTACTTC; cdr3_aa: CASSLGVFGQGFYEQYF
j_call: TRBJ1-1; clone_size: NA; d_call: TRBD1; v_call: TRBV10-2; cdr3_nt: TGCGCCAGCAGTGAATGGCTAGGGGGCGGTACTGAAGCTTTCTTT; cdr3_aa: CASSEWLGGGTEAFF